This T cell receptor (beta chain) was retrieved from a study of T cell changes during pregnancy in multiple sclerosis. The table came from immunoSEQ multiplex PCR; TCRdb's copy has only in-frame clones and leaves some out. The sample comprises around 36,000 clones, just over 90% of which are singletons, and roughly 1.2% rests with the top ten. This CDR3 has 15 residues. Germline trimming cut 2 bases from V and 2 bases from J; bases unmatched to any gene: 6. CDR1 SGHTA and CDR2 FQGNSA come from the germline V gene. The clonotype comes from a female donor with multiple sclerosis, enrolled in a pregnancy study. The sequencing used peripheral blood, collected before pregnancy. The chain has TRBV7-2 and TRBJ2-7, with TRBD2 matching over 7 bases. CDR3 protein: CASSLWSGNAYEQYF. CDR3 nucleotides: TGTGCCAGCAGCTTATGGAGCGGGAATGCCTACGAGCAGTACTTC.